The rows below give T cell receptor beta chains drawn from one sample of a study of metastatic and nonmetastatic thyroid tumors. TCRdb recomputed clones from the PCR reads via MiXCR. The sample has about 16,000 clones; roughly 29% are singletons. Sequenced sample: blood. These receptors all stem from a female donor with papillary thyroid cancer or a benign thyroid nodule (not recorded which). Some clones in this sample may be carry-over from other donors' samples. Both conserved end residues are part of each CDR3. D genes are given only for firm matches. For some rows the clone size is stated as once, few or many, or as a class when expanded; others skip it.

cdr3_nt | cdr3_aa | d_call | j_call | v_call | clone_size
TGTGCCAGCAGCCGTGACAGCTCCTACGAGCAGTACTTC | CASSRDSSYEQYF | . | TRBJ2-7 | TRBV11-3 | .
TGTGCCAGCAGTCGAGCCGGGACAGGGCATACAGATACGCAGTATTTT | CASSRAGTGHTDTQYF | TRBD1 | TRBJ2-3 | TRBV2 | .
TGTGCCAGCAGCCAAGAAGGGGGGACTGCCTACGAGCAGTACTTC | CASSQEGGTAYEQYF | . | TRBJ2-7 | TRBV7-2 | .
TGTGCCAGCAGGTACAGGGGTCGGCTCGGGGAGCTGTTTTTT | CASRYRGRLGELFF | TRBD1 | TRBJ2-2 | TRBV3-1 | .
TGTGCCAGCAGCCCGGGCCAGGGTAATGAAAAACTGTTTTTT | CASSPGQGNEKLFF | . | TRBJ1-4 | TRBV12-3/TRBV12-4 | few
TGCGCCAGCAGCTCCCGGGGGGAGCGAGGGACAGATACGCAGTATTTT | CASSSRGERGTDTQYF | TRBD2 | TRBJ2-3 | TRBV5-1 | medium-sized
TGTGCCAGCAGACCCCTAACAACCGGGGAGCTGTTTTTT | CASRPLTTGELFF | . | TRBJ2-2 | TRBV12-3/TRBV12-4 | few
TGTGCCAGCAGCTTGGATAGCGGGGTTAGCACAGATACGCAGTATTTT | CASSLDSGVSTDTQYF | TRBD2 | TRBJ2-3 | TRBV5-5 | many
TGTGCCAGCAGTTCGCAGGGGGACACTGAAGCTTTCTTT | CASSSQGDTEAFF | TRBD1 | TRBJ1-1 | TRBV25-1 | many
TGCAGTGCTAGACCTTCCGGGACTAGCGGGAAGGGAGCCTACGAGCAGTACTTC | CSARPSGTSGKGAYEQYF | TRBD2 | TRBJ2-7 | TRBV20-1 | many
TGTGCCTGGAGTGCCCAGTCTTGGGAAGCTTTCTTT | CAWSAQSWEAFF | . | TRBJ1-1 | TRBV30 | many
TGTGCCAGCAGCCAAGATAAATCCTCACCCCTCCACTTT | CASSQDKSSPLHF | . | TRBJ1-6 | TRBV4-2 | many
TGTGCCAGCAGTTCGCCCGGGACAGGGATAGACGAGCAGTACTTC | CASSSPGTGIDEQYF | TRBD1 | TRBJ2-7 | TRBV28 | medium-sized
TGCGCCAGCAGCCCGGCCAGTATCAGCTCTGGAAACACCATATATTTT | CASSPASISSGNTIYF | . | TRBJ1-3 | TRBV5-1 | .
TGTGCCAGCAGTCTAGAGGAGAACACTGAAGCTTTCTTT | CASSLEENTEAFF | . | TRBJ1-1 | TRBV6-2/TRBV6-3 | medium-sized
TGTGCCAGCAGTTCTGCGAGACTAACGGGGGGCAATGAGCAGTTCTTC | CASSSARLTGGNEQFF | TRBD2 | TRBJ2-1 | TRBV28 | many
TGTGCCAGCAGATCAGGGACTAGTCTAATCCACGAGCAGTACTTC | CASRSGTSLIHEQYF | TRBD2 | TRBJ2-7 | TRBV2 | .
TGTGCCAGCAGTTTATTGCCCGGACAGGGGGCAGATACGCAGTATTTT | CASSLLPGQGADTQYF | TRBD1 | TRBJ2-3 | TRBV27 | medium-sized
TGCAGTGCTAGACTCCAGGGGGGGGGAGAGACCCAGTACTTC | CSARLQGGGETQYF | . | TRBJ2-5 | TRBV20-1 | many
TGTGCCAGCAGCTTAGGAGGGACGGATAACTATGGCTACACCTTC | CASSLGGTDNYGYTF | . | TRBJ1-2 | TRBV11-2 | medium-sized
TGTGCCAGCAGCGAAGACAGAGGGTATCAGCCCCAGAATTTT | CASSEDRGYQPQNF | . | TRBJ1-5 | TRBV6-1 | few
TGTGCCAGCAGCGGGGGTAGCACTGAAGCTTTCTTT | CASSGGSTEAFF | . | TRBJ1-1 | TRBV9 | many
TGTGCCAGCAACCAGGGGGGGAACACTGAAGCTTTCTTT | CASNQGGNTEAFF | TRBD1 | TRBJ1-1 | TRBV12-3/TRBV12-4 | medium-sized
TGCGCCAGCAGCTTGGAGCGGGGGGTGGTAGATACGCAGTATTTT | CASSLERGVVDTQYF | TRBD2 | TRBJ2-3 | TRBV5-1 | many
TGTGCCAGTAGCACAAAGTCGGACAGGAGCTCCGACGAGAACTACTTC | CASSTKSDRSSDENYF | TRBD1 | TRBJ2-7 | TRBV19 | .
TGTGCCAGCAGTCGGCCGGGACCTAACACTGAAGCTTTCTTT | CASSRPGPNTEAFF | . | TRBJ1-1 | TRBV6-1 | .
TGTGCCAGCAGCGACCCCGCGACGGTCTCAATTCAAGAGACCCAGTACTTC | CASSDPATVSIQETQYF | . | TRBJ2-5 | TRBV7-9 | many
TGTGCCAGCAGCTTTGCGAACACCGGGGAGCTGTTTTTT | CASSFANTGELFF | . | TRBJ2-2 | TRBV11-2 | .
TGTGCCAGCAGTAACAGGGCGAATGGAAACACCATATATTTT | CASSNRANGNTIYF | . | TRBJ1-3 | TRBV6-5 | few
TGTGCCAGCAGCGCCCCCGGGACTGTCAGCTCCTACAATGAGCAGTTCTTC | CASSAPGTVSSYNEQFF | . | TRBJ2-1 | TRBV9 | many
TGTGCCAGCTCACCAGGAGGGGCAGGCTCAAAAAACATTCAGTACTTC | CASSPGGAGSKNIQYF | . | TRBJ2-4 | TRBV18 | .
TGTGCCTGGAGAAGAAGGGCAGGGGGCTTAAACACCGGGGAGCTGTTTTTT | CAWRRRAGGLNTGELFF | TRBD1 | TRBJ2-2 | TRBV30 | .
TGCGCCAGCAGCCAAGGTCAGGGTGGGACTGAAGCTTTCTTT | CASSQGQGGTEAFF | . | TRBJ1-1 | TRBV4-3 | once
TGCAGTGCTATAGATTATGGTACTGAGAAACGGGCTCTCTTT | CSAIDYGTEKRALF | . | TRBJ1-1 | TRBV20-1 | .
TGTGCCTGGAGCCAAGGGCGCGGGGGGAAAGAGACCCAGTACTTC | CAWSQGRGGKETQYF | TRBD2 | TRBJ2-5 | TRBV30 | medium-sized
TGCAGTGCTAGAGAGGCTAGCGGGGGTTCAGGGATCAGGGAGACCCAGTACTTC | CSAREASGGSGIRETQYF | TRBD2 | TRBJ2-5 | TRBV20-1 | many